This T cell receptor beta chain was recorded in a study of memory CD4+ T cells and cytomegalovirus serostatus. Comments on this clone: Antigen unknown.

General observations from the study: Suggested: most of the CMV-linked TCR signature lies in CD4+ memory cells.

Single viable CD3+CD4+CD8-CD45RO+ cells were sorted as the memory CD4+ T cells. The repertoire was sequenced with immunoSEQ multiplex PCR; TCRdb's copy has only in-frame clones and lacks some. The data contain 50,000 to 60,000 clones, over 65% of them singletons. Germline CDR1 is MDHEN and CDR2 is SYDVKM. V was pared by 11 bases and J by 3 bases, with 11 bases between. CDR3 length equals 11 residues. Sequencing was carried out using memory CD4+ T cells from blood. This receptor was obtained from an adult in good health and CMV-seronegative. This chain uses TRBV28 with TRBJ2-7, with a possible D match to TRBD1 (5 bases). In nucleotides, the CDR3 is TGTGCCGCCCAGGGCGACTACGAGCAGTACTTC. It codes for CAAQGDYEQYF.